A single sample is the source of the 29 T cell receptor beta chains below, sequenced in a study of blood T cell repertoires in COVID-19. The protocol was immunoSEQ multiplex PCR, while the TCRdb copy is restricted to in-frame clones and leaves out a portion. The sample has fewer than 200,000 clones; around 80% are singletons. Sequencing input: peripheral blood. The receptor source for this set is a man aged 65-85 years with active or convalescent COVID-19.

CDR3 residues: CASSYTFGDRKSTDTQYF. In DNA, the CDR3 is TGTGCCAGCAGTTACACCTTTGGGGACAGAAAAAGCACAGATACGCAGTATTTT. The V and J genes are TRBV6-2 or TRBV6-3 and TRBJ2-3, with TRBD1 matching over 7 bases. After removal of 2 bases from V and 0 bases from J, the junction contained 11 bases not matched to a gene. This CDR3 is 18 amino acids long. Germline lookup yields CDR1 MNHEY and CDR2 SVGEGT.

This chain links TRBV15 with TRBJ2-7; D is ambiguous. Germline lookup yields CDR1 LNHNV and CDR2 YYDKDF (reference sequence). The CDR3 length is 15 residues. The V end was cut by 9 bases, the J end by 2 bases, with 20 bases between. The CDR3 region has the DNA TGTGCCACAACCTCTCGGCGGAAGGCGGCCTACGAGCAGTACTTC. Translating gives CATTSRRKAAYEQYF.

Many counts were recorded for this clone. The chain carries TRBV11-2 and TRBJ2-7, with D possibly matching TRBD1 (6 bases). V lost 5 bases and J 6 bases, leaving 14 bases between the germline ends. The CDR3 spans 13 residues. Germline V gene sequence: CDR1 SGHAT, CDR2 FQNNGV. The CDR3, as DNA: TGTGCCAGCAGCACAGGGTTGGGGCGCGAGCAGTACTTC. Amino acid sequence: CASSTGLGREQYF.

V gene TRBV6-5 combines with J gene TRBJ1-1; 9 bases line up with TRBD1. The CDR3 sequence is 14 residues long. Germline-derived CDR1 and CDR2 are MNHEY and SVGAGI. The trim removed 7 bases at V and 5 bases at J, leaving 8 bases unmatched. For the CDR3, the DNA is TGTGCCAGCACTTCCGGGACAGGGAAGACTGAAGCTTTCTTT. Its protein product is CASTSGTGKTEAFF.

The chain recombines TRBV5-4 with TRBJ1-6; TRBD1 agrees at 10 bases. Germline V CDR1 and CDR2: SGHNT, YYREEE (reference sequence). V was pared by 4 bases and J by 6 bases, with 10 bases of the junction left unmatched. The CDR3 is made up of 17 amino acids. The CDR3 loop is CASSIGQGGGFNSPLHF. In DNA form, the CDR3 reads TGTGCCAGCAGCATAGGACAGGGGGGAGGGTTTAATTCACCCCTCCACTTT. Full variable domain (missing parts from reference TRBV5-4 and TRBJ1-6): ETGVTQSPTHLIKTRGQQVTLRCSSQSGHNTVSWYQQALGQGPQFIFQYYREEENGRGNFPPRFSGLQFPNYSSELNVNALELDDSALYLCASSIGQGGGFNSPLHFGNGTRLTVT.

The chain combines TRBV5-1 with TRBJ2-5, with 8 bases that match TRBD2. This CDR3 is built from 14 residues. Germline V gene data show CDR1 as SGHRS and CDR2 as YFSETQ. Trimming cost V 4 bases and J 3 bases; bases outside gene matches: 5. In nucleotides, the CDR3 is TGCGCCAGCAGCCCAGCGGGGGAGGAAGAGACCCAGTACTTC. Translating it yields CASSPAGEEETQYF.

The chain combines TRBV5-4 with TRBJ2-1, with a weak D call TRBD1 (6 bases). The CDR3 length is 13 residues. From germline, CDR1 is SGHNT and CDR2 YYREEE (reference sequence). Deletions cut 5 bases from V and 4 bases from J, with 10 bases between. The CDR3 nucleotides read TGTGCCAGCAGGACGGACAGTTACAATGAGCAGTTCTTC. Its protein is CASRTDSYNEQFF.

V and J are TRBV6-2 or TRBV6-3 and TRBJ2-1, with 8 bases aligning to TRBD2. The CDR3 is 16 amino acids. Germline V gene data show CDR1 as MNHEY and CDR2 as SVGEGT. V lost 4 bases and J lost 8; bases outside the gene matches: 13. This CDR3 reads CASSWPRRGVSDEQFF. CDR3 nucleotide sequence: TGTGCCAGCAGTTGGCCCCGGCGGGGGGTGAGCGATGAGCAGTTCTTC.

There are a few counts of this clone. This sequence joins TRBV10-3 and TRBJ1-6; D is ambiguous. Trimming pared 2 bases from V and 7 bases from J, leaving 6 bases between. Germline V gene sequence: CDR1 ENHRY, CDR2 SYGVKD. This CDR3 has 13 amino acids. The CDR3 here is CAISERENSPLHF. CDR3 coding DNA: TGTGCCATCAGTGAGCGGGAAAATTCACCCCTCCACTTT.

The genes are TRBV5-1 and TRBJ1-4; the match to TRBD1 covers 7 bases. CDR1 is SGHRS, CDR2 YFSETQ, per germline. The trim removed 0 bases at V and 7 bases at J, leaving 6 bases unmatched. This CDR3 has 15 residues. The CDR3 reads CASSLGYRGPEKLFF. The CDR3, as DNA: TGCGCCAGCAGCTTGGGGTACAGGGGCCCTGAAAAACTGTTTTTT.

The CDR3 bases are TGTGCCAGTAGTATGGGCAGCGGGGGGGCGGAGACCCAGTACTTC. Translated: CASSMGSGGAETQYF. J is TRBJ2-5 and V is TRBV19, with 10 bases matching TRBD2. This CDR3 has 15 amino acids. The V and J ends lost 3 bases and 5 bases, in that order; junction bases with no gene match: 6. Germline assignment: CDR1 LNHDA and CDR2 SQIVND (reference sequence).

This clone was recorded only once. The V and J genes are TRBV23-1 and TRBJ2-1, with D possibly TRBD2 on 5 matching bases. TRBV23-1 is identified as an open reading frame with a role that is uncertain. The CDR3 runs 15 residues. Trimming pared 2 bases from V and 5 bases from J, leaving 13 bases between. CDR3 nucleotides: TGCGCCAGCAGTCAAGGGAAACTAGAGAACAATGAGCAGTTCTTC. Its translation is CASSQGKLENNEQFF.

This chain connects TRBV30 to TRBJ2-3; 7 bases agree with TRBD2. Looked up from germline, CDR1 is GTSNPN and CDR2 is SVGIG (reference sequence). After removal of 1 base from V and 0 bases from J, the junction contained 1 base not matched to a gene. The CDR3 is made up of 14 amino acids. CDR3 protein: CAWSDGGSTDTQYF. The CDR3 nucleotides read TGTGCCTGGAGTGACGGGGGGAGCACAGATACGCAGTATTTT. Using reference TRBV30 and TRBJ2-3 for the parts outside the CDR3, the full variable domain is SQTIHQWPATLVQPVGSPLSLECTVEGTSNPNLYWYRQAAGRGLQLLFYSVGIGQISSEVPQNLSASRPQDRQFILSSKKLLLSDSGFYLCAWSDGGSTDTQYFGPGTRLTVL.

This chain's CDR3 is CASSLGTASYNEQFF. The CDR3 DNA reads as TGTGCCAGCAGCTTAGGGACAGCAAGCTACAATGAGCAGTTCTTC. The chain combines TRBV7-6 with TRBJ2-1; maybe TRBD1 (6 bases). Per germline, CDR1 SGHVS and CDR2 FNYEAQ. The V and J ends lost 1 base and 3 bases respectively, with 10 bases between them. The CDR3 sequence is 15 residues long.

The chain links TRBV9 to TRBJ2-7; 13 bases fit TRBD2. The CDR3 runs 17 residues. CDR1 is SGDLS, CDR2 YYNGEE, per germline. Trimming removed 4 bases from V and 0 bases from J; junction bases left unmatched: 7. Here the CDR3 DNA reads TGTGCCAGCAGCCCGAGGGGACTAGCGGGAAGCTCCTACGAGCAGTACTTC. This encodes CASSPRGLAGSSYEQYF.

The table lists this clone with a count of one. CDR3 in DNA: TGTGCCAGCAGTTCCCATTTCAATCAGCCCCAGCATTTT. This sequence encodes CASSSHFNQPQHF. J is TRBJ1-5 and V is TRBV27; D not resolved. The V gene lost 4 bases and the J gene lost 3 bases, with 7 bases spanning the gap. Germline lookup yields CDR1 MNHEY and CDR2 SMNVEV (reference sequence). This CDR3 contains 13 residues.

This rearrangement joins TRBV5-1 to TRBJ2-3, with a weak D call TRBD2 (7 bases). CDR3 length: 14 amino acids. Trimming pared 6 bases from V and 4 bases from J, leaving 15 bases between. The germline CDR1 and CDR2 sequences are SGHRS and YFSETQ. The CDR3 protein is CASMYGGRSDTQYF. DNA of the CDR3: TGCGCCAGCATGTACGGGGGGCGGTCAGATACGCAGTATTTT. Variable domain in full (rest from reference TRBV5-1 and TRBJ2-3): KAGVTQTPRYLIKTRGQQVTLSCSPISGHRSVSWYQQTPGQGLQFLFEYFSETQRNKGNFPGRFSGRQFSNSRSEMNVSTLELGDSALYLCASMYGGRSDTQYFGPGTRLTVL.

The chain is built from TRBV7-9 and TRBJ2-3; weak D call: TRBD2 (6 bases). The germline V and J ends were trimmed by 0 bases and 5 bases, with 9 bases remaining between them. This CDR3 spans 14 amino acids. The germline gives CDR1 SEHNR, CDR2 FQNEAQ (reference sequence). The CDR3, as DNA: TGTGCCAGCAGCTTAGCGGCGGGGAGAGATACGCAGTATTTT. Translated: CASSLAAGRDTQYF.

This clone was seen only a few times. The chain links TRBV12-3 or TRBV12-4 to TRBJ1-2; D remains ambiguous. V dropped 2 bases and J dropped 6 bases, with 10 bases sitting between them. The CDR3 extends over 13 amino acids. Here the CDR3 reads CASSLRYGNGYTF. The CDR3 region has the DNA TGTGCCAGCAGTTTACGATATGGCAATGGCTACACCTTC.

The chain has TRBV18 and TRBJ1-1; D is uncertain. The V and J ends lost 6 bases and 3 bases respectively, with 11 bases between them. This CDR3 comprises 13 residues. CDR1 is KGHSH, CDR2 LQKENI, per germline. CDR3 loop: CASSLGGDTEAFF. DNA of the CDR3: TGTGCCAGCTCTCTCGGCGGGGACACTGAAGCTTTCTTT.

The CDR3: CASSAKGGASMNTEAFF. The CDR3 coding sequence is TGTGCCAGCAGTGCAAAAGGGGGCGCGTCGATGAACACTGAAGCTTTCTTT. This chain joins TRBV25-1 and TRBJ1-1; 7 nucleotides line up with TRBD1. Trimming took 4 bases from V and 0 from J; bases not matched to a gene: 11. The V gene's germline CDR1 is MGHDK and CDR2 SYGVNS. The CDR3 loop spans 17 amino acids.

The DNA of the CDR3 is TGTGCCAGCAGCTTCCAGGGGGCTCCGGGGGAGCAGTACTTC. Translated: CASSFQGAPGEQYF. The rearrangement links TRBV7-2 to TRBJ2-7; TRBD1 aligns across 8 bases. Germline lookup yields CDR1 SGHTA and CDR2 FQGNSA. The CDR3 is made up of 14 amino acids. V dropped 3 bases and J dropped 7; count of bases not matched to a gene: 8. Combining the CDR3 with reference TRBV7-2 and TRBJ2-7 gives the whole variable domain GAGVSQSPSNKVTEKGKDVELRCDPISGHTALYWYRQSLGQGLEFLIYFQGNSAPDKSGLPSDRFSAERTGGSVSTLTIQRTQQEDSAVYLCASSFQGAPGEQYFGPGTRLTVT.

The chain joins TRBV11-1 to TRBJ2-2; D is uncertain. Germline V gives CDR1 SGHAT, CDR2 FQDESV (reference sequence). There are 17 residues in the CDR3. Trimming removed 0 bases from V and 1 base from J, with 12 bases in between. The DNA for the CDR3 is TGTGCCAGCAGCTTAGCTCAGGCTACCCGGAACACCGGGGAGCTGTTTTTT. Translation: CASSLAQATRNTGELFF.

V and J are TRBV19 and TRBJ2-3; D unresolved. The CDR3 length is 13 residues. The germline V gene has CDR1 LNHDA and CDR2 SQIVND (reference sequence). V lost 6 bases and J 4 bases, leaving 11 bases between the germline ends. This CDR3 reads CASSKIAADTQYF. CDR3 coding DNA: TGTGCCAGTAGCAAGATTGCGGCAGATACGCAGTATTTT.

J is TRBJ1-2 and V is TRBV7-8; D ambiguous. The germline CDR1 and CDR2 sequences are SGHVS and FQNEAQ. Trimming removed 5 bases at V and 2 bases at J, with 12 bases between. This CDR3 spans 14 amino acids. The CDR3 loop reads CASSERVSNYGYTF. The CDR3 bases are TGTGCCAGCAGCGAACGGGTTTCAAACTATGGCTACACCTTC.

The chain couples TRBV11-2 to TRBJ2-5; 8 positions agree with TRBD2. Germline-derived CDR1 and CDR2 are SGHAT and FQNNGV. The length of the CDR3 is 17 residues. V trimming: 5 bases; J trimming: 2 bases; junction bases outside the gene matches: 13. The CDR3 sequence: CASSPGRRTSSQETQYF. The CDR3 region has the DNA TGTGCCAGCAGCCCTGGCAGGAGGACTAGCTCTCAAGAGACCCAGTACTTC.

The rearrangement links TRBV10-3 to TRBJ2-7; TRBD1 is a possible D gene (8 bases). Between the trimmed V and J ends, which lost 3 bases and 9 bases, there was a span of 24 bases. Looked up from germline, CDR1 is ENHRY and CDR2 is SYGVKD. The CDR3 loop spans 16 amino acids. The CDR3 region is CAISEIERTGRGGQYF. CDR3 DNA: TGTGCCATCAGTGAAATAGAACGGACAGGGAGGGGCGGGCAGTACTTC.

The chain is built from TRBV5-1 and TRBJ1-2, with 7 bases identical to TRBD1. The germline CDR1 and CDR2 sequences are SGHRS and YFSETQ. V shed 5 bases, J shed 3 bases, and the junction held 16 bases outside the gene matches. The length of the CDR3 is 17 residues. CDR3 nucleotides: TGCGCCAGCAGGAAGACGGGACAGCCCAAGCAAGACTATGGCTACACCTTC. Residues: CASRKTGQPKQDYGYTF.

In its sample, this clone was seen once. V is TRBV3-1 (or the pseudogene TRBV3-2) and J is TRBJ1-5; the D gene is possibly TRBD1 (6 bases). V lost 1 base and J 4 bases, leaving 8 bases between the germline ends. Germline assignment: CDR1 LGHDT and CDR2 YNNKEL (reference sequence). CDR3 size: 14 residues. The CDR3 DNA reads as TGTGCCAGCAGCCAAGTGGGGACAAATCAGCCCCAGCATTTT. It is translated as CASSQVGTNQPQHF.